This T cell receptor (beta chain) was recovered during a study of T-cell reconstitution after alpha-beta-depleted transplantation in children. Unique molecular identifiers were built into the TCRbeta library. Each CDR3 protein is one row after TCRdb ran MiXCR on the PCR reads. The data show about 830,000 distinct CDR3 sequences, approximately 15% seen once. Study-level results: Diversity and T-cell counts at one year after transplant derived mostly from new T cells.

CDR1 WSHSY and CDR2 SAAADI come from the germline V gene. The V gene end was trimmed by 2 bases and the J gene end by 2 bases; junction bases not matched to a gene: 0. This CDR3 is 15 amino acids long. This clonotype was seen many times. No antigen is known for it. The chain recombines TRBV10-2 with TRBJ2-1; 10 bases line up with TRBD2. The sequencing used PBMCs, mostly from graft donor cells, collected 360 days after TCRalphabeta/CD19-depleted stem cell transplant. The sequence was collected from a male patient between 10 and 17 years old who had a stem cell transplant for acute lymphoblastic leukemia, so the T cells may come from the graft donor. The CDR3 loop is CASSELAGAYNEQFF. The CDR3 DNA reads TGCGCCAGCAGTGAGCTAGCGGGAGCCTACAATGAGCAGTTCTTC.